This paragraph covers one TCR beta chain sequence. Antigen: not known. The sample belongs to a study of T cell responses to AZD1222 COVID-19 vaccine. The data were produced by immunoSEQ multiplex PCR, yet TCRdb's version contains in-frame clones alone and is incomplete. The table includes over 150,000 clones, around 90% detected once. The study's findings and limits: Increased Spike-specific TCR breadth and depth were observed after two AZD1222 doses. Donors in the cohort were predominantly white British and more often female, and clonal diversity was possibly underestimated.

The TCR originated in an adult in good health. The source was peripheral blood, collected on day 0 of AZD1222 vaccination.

The CDR3 region is CASSEYGQGNSPLHF. CDR3 in DNA: TGTGCCAGCTCAGAATATGGACAGGGGAATTCACCCCTCCACTTT. The chain carries TRBV18 and TRBJ1-6; 9 nucleotides match TRBD1. The CDR3 covers 15 residues. J gave up 7 bases and V 5 bases, and 6 bases lay outside the gene matches. CDR1 KGHSH and CDR2 LQKENI come from the germline V gene.